The sequence of this T cell receptor (beta chain) was determined in a study of Ad26.COV2.S vaccination and SARS-CoV-2 variants. This clone was recorded a few times. Its target is not known. This table comes from immunoSEQ multiplex PCR, and its TCRdb copy is limited to in-frame clones, with some not included. The top ten hold 5% of the sample, which has more than 120,000 clones, 86% seen once. V lost 0 bases and J 7 bases, leaving 13 bases between the germline ends. The CDR3 runs 14 residues. Germline CDR1 and CDR2: LGHNA and YNFKEQ. Notes on the study in general: It was found that vaccine and placebo recipients had similar non-spike TCR breadth. Placebo recipients trailed vaccine recipients in spike-specific TCR breadth. Measurements of TCR breadth and depth may have given underestimates of the total T cell responses. Considerable breadth of spike-specific CD8+ and CD4+ T cell responses has reportedly been documented following vaccination.

This receptor was taken from a human donor who had recovered from COVID-19. The specimen was peripheral blood, collected after recovery from COVID-19. V is TRBV4-2 and J is TRBJ2-7, with unresolved D. CDR3 nucleotide sequence: TGTGCCAGCAGCCAAGATGCCTCCCCCGCGGAGCAGTACTTC. Protein product: CASSQDASPAEQYF.